A selection of T cell receptor beta chains follows, all from one sample in a study of T cells in Graves' hyperthyroidism and ophthalmopathy. TCRdb reanalysed the multiplex PCR reads using MiXCR and keeps one entry per CDR3 protein. Here the sample spans roughly 800,000 distinct CDR3 sequences, about two fifths being singletons. Material for sequencing was blood. These receptors all come from a man aged 18 to 30 with Graves' hyperthyroidism. Both conserved end residues are part of each CDR3. D genes are given only for firm matches. Some rows mark clone size as missing; the rest say once, few, many or name a class of expanded clone.

V,D,size,J,CDR3,DNA
TRBV15,-,many,TRBJ2-7,CATRTKGSYEQYF,TGTGCCACCAGAACGAAGGGATCCTACGAGCAGTACTTC
TRBV12-3/TRBV12-4,TRBD1,many,TRBJ2-7,CASSSRDRGDEQYF,TGTGCCAGCAGTTCTCGGGACAGGGGCGACGAGCAGTACTTC
TRBV20-1,TRBD2,-,TRBJ2-2,CSAKGLAGGPGELSF,TGCAGTGCTAAAGGACTAGCGGGAGGTCCCGGGGAGCTGTCTTTT
TRBV29-1,-,-,TRBJ1-2,CSVEEPETDLYGYTF,TGCAGCGTTGAAGAGCCGGAAACCGACCTGTATGGCTACACCTTC
TRBV19,-,many,TRBJ1-5,CASSELGGNQPQHF,TGTGCCAGTAGTGAGCTGGGGGGCAATCAGCCCCAGCATTTT
TRBV10-3,TRBD1,-,TRBJ1-6,CAGGQALSYNSPLHF,TGTGCCGGCGGACAGGCCCTCTCCTATAATTCACCCCTCCACTTT
TRBV25-1,-,-,TRBJ1-6,CASSENVLGPPNSPLHF,TGTGCCAGCAGTGAAAACGTGCTGGGACCCCCAAATTCACCCCTCCACTTT
TRBV10-2,-,-,TRBJ1-6,CASSPGGRSSYNSPLHF,TGCGCCAGCAGCCCCGGGGGACGGAGCTCCTATAATTCACCCCTCCACTTT
TRBV7-3,-,-,TRBJ1-1,CASSLAGRFTEAFF,TGTGCCAGCAGCTTGGCCGGTCGGTTCACTGAAGCTTTCTTT
TRBV18,-,few,TRBJ1-1,CASSPGARTEAFF,TGTGCCAGCTCACCAGGGGCGAGGACTGAAGCTTTCTTT
TRBV20-1,-,-,TRBJ1-5,CTASSPFEAGDNQPQHF,TGCACTGCTAGTTCGCCATTTGAGGCAGGTGACAATCAGCCCCAGCATTTT
TRBV7-8,-,-,TRBJ2-7,CASSSGPLTYEQYF,TGTGCCAGCAGCTCGGGACCTTTAACCTACGAGCAGTACTTC
TRBV6-6,-,once,TRBJ1-3,CASSLLDSRGNTIYF,TGTGCCAGCAGTCTTCTCGATAGTCGGGGAAACACCATATATTTT
TRBV7-9,-,-,TRBJ2-5,CANGTTLQETQYF,TGTGCCAACGGGACAACCTTGCAAGAGACCCAGTACTTC
TRBV20-1,-,many,TRBJ2-7,CSVTQGNEQYF,TGCAGTGTCACACAGGGTAACGAGCAGTACTTC
TRBV6-6,-,-,TRBJ1-5,CASSYDGLGQPQHF,TGTGCCAGCAGTTACGATGGGTTAGGTCAGCCCCAGCATTTT
TRBV29-1,-,-,TRBJ2-3,CSGTPGPSTDTQYF,TGCAGCGGGACACCGGGACCGAGCACAGATACGCAGTATTTT
TRBV29-1,-,many,TRBJ2-7,CSVATGTYEQYF,TGCAGCGTTGCGACAGGTACCTACGAGCAGTACTTC
TRBV6-5,-,few,TRBJ1-2,CASSYAPGYGYTF,TGTGCCAGCAGTTACGCCCCAGGCTATGGCTACACCTTC
TRBV5-1,-,-,TRBJ2-7,CASSLYGNTYEQYF,TGCGCCAGCAGCTTATACGGGAACACCTACGAGCAGTACTTC
TRBV4-1,-,-,TRBJ1-2,CASSQSNGLYGYTF,TGCGCCAGCAGCCAATCTAACGGGCTCTATGGCTACACCTTC
TRBV20-1,TRBD1,many,TRBJ1-2,CSANYRGVEAYGYTF,TGCAGTGCTAACTACAGGGGAGTAGAGGCCTATGGCTACACCTTC
TRBV15,-,few,TRBJ1-1,CATSRDERETYGNTEAFF,TGTGCCACCAGCAGAGATGAAAGGGAAACCTATGGGAACACTGAAGCTTTCTTT
TRBV7-2,-,-,TRBJ2-2,CASSLDSLGELFF,TGTGCCAGCAGCCTGGACAGTTTAGGGGAGCTGTTTTTT
TRBV7-6,-,many,TRBJ2-5,CASSSTPFQETQYF,TGTGCCAGCAGCTCGACTCCATTCCAAGAGACCCAGTACTTC
TRBV20-1,TRBD1,few,TRBJ2-7,CSARGDRLDYEQYF,TGCAGTGCAAGGGGGGACAGGCTGGACTACGAGCAGTACTTC
TRBV9,-,-,TRBJ1-6,CASSLLRAYNSPLHF,TGTGCCAGCAGCCTCTTACGGGCCTATAATTCACCCCTCCACTTT
TRBV25-1,-,-,TRBJ1-1,CASSYSGRGGTEAFF,TGTGCCAGCAGTTACTCGGGGCGGGGGGGAACTGAAGCTTTCTTT
TRBV14,-,few,TRBJ1-6,CASSQGQGESPLHF,TGTGCCAGCAGCCAAGGGCAGGGTGAATCACCCCTCCACTTT
TRBV7-8,-,-,TRBJ1-1,CASSPRASNTEAFF,TGTGCCAGCAGCCCCCGGGCCTCGAACACTGAAGCTTTCTTT
TRBV24-1,-,once,TRBJ2-7,CASSLSHGQGYEQYF,TGTGCCAGCAGTTTATCTCACGGCCAGGGGTACGAGCAGTACTTC
TRBV12-3/TRBV12-4,-,-,TRBJ2-7,CASSFAIGSYEQYF,TGTGCCAGCAGTTTTGCTATCGGGAGCTACGAGCAGTACTTC
TRBV7-9,-,-,TRBJ2-6,CASSLNGQPHSGANVLTF,TGTGCCAGCAGCCTCAACGGTCAACCCCACTCTGGGGCCAACGTCCTGACTTTC
TRBV7-2,TRBD2,many,TRBJ2-7,CASSRGLAGPYEQYF,TGTGCCAGCAGCCGGGGACTAGCGGGACCCTACGAGCAGTACTTC
TRBV9,-,many,TRBJ1-6,CASSVGEQFNSPLHF,TGTGCCAGCAGCGTAGGAGAACAGTTTAATTCACCCCTCCACTTT
TRBV25-1,TRBD1,many,TRBJ1-4,CASRGQGEKLFF,TGTGCCAGCAGAGGACAGGGAGAAAAACTGTTTTTT
TRBV20-1,-,-,TRBJ1-5,CSATPGPSENQPQHF,TGCAGTGCTACACCCGGTCCCAGTGAAAATCAGCCCCAGCATTTT
TRBV10-3,TRBD1,few,TRBJ1-5,CASSPGQGAPPQHF,TGTGCCAGCAGCCCAGGGCAGGGGGCCCCGCCCCAGCATTTT
TRBV20-1,-,-,TRBJ2-7,CSAMVAETYEQYF,TGCAGTGCTATGGTAGCGGAAACCTACGAGCAGTACTTC
TRBV6-1,-,-,TRBJ2-5,CASRALKYQETQYF,TGTGCCAGCAGGGCACTGAAGTACCAAGAGACCCAGTACTTC
TRBV7-2,TRBD2,few,TRBJ2-5,CASSQGLAGTETQYF,TGTGCCAGCAGCCAGGGACTAGCGGGTACTGAGACCCAGTACTTC